One sample yielded the 11 T cell receptor beta chains listed below, sequenced in a study of technical replicates of blood from a handful of donors. This table comes from immunoSEQ multiplex PCR, and its TCRdb copy is limited to in-frame clones, with some not included. Among about 59,000 clones listed, 90% to 95% were seen once. The sequenced sample was PBMCs. Source of these receptors: a human donor in good health. Some clones in this sample may be carry-over from other donors' samples.

The genes are TRBV29-1 and TRBJ1-5; the D gene is possibly TRBD1 (6 bases). The CDR3 runs to 14 residues. Per germline, CDR1 SQVTM and CDR2 ANQGSEA. Trimming removed 6 bases at V and 4 bases at J, with 16 bases between. The DNA for the CDR3 is TGCAGCGTAGCAGACGGACAGAGTAATCAGCCCCAGCATTTT. This sequence encodes CSVADGQSNQPQHF.

This clone has just one count. V is TRBV7-2 and J is TRBJ1-2, with 7 bases fitting TRBD1. J was trimmed by 5 bases and V by 0 bases; bases with no gene match: 6. In germline, CDR1 is SGHTA, CDR2 FQGNSA. The CDR3 is 15 residues long. The CDR3 reads CASSLARGTVYGYTF. CDR3 nucleotide sequence: TGTGCCAGCAGCTTAGCGAGGGGGACAGTTTATGGCTACACCTTC. Variable domain in full (rest from reference TRBV7-2 and TRBJ1-2): GAGVSQSPSNKVTEKGKDVELRCDPISGHTALYWYRQSLGQGLEFLIYFQGNSAPDKSGLPSDRFSAERTGGSVSTLTIQRTQQEDSAVYLCASSLARGTVYGYTFGSGTRLTVV.

By sample share, this clone is large. The CDR3 DNA reads as TGCAGCGTATTTACCGGGGCCGGGGAGCTGTTTTTT. Residues: CSVFTGAGELFF. V gene TRBV29-1 combines with J gene TRBJ2-2; TRBD2 is a possible D gene (5 bases). The CDR3 is made up of 12 amino acids. CDR1 is SQVTM and CDR2 is ANQGSEA in the germline V gene. Trimming stripped 6 bases from V and 6 bases from J, with 11 bases between.

This clone was observed at least ten times. CDR3 protein: CASSLEGGSEGSYNEQFF. In DNA form, the CDR3 reads TGTGCCAGCAGCTTAGAGGGGGGGTCGGAGGGGTCCTACAATGAGCAGTTCTTC. The chain uses TRBV13 and TRBJ2-1; TRBD2 is a possible D gene (7 bases). V was clipped by 1 base and J by 1 base, with 17 bases between them. The CDR3 totals 18 residues. The V gene's germline CDR1 is PRHDT and CDR2 FYEKMQ (reference sequence).

This CDR3 reads CASSLSGGPQHF. The CDR3 DNA is TGTGCCAGCAGCTTAAGTGGAGGGCCCCAGCATTTT. The chain couples TRBV7-9 to TRBJ1-5, with unresolved D. The germline V gene has CDR1 SEHNR and CDR2 FQNEAQ (reference sequence). The V gene lost 2 bases and the J gene lost 9 bases, with 8 bases spanning the gap. The CDR3 has 12 amino acids.

J is TRBJ1-1 and V is TRBV4-2, with 9 nucleotides matching TRBD1. J was trimmed by 5 bases and V by 4 bases; bases with no gene match: 2. The germline gives CDR1 LGHNA, CDR2 YNFKEQ. The CDR3 sequence is 13 residues long. The CDR3 DNA reads TGTGCCAGCAGCCGGACAGGGGAGACTGAAGCTTTCTTT. The encoded protein is CASSRTGETEAFF.

The V call is TRBV6-5, the J call TRBJ2-1; the D gene is possibly TRBD2 (5 bases). In germline, CDR1 is MNHEY, CDR2 SVGAGI. This CDR3 is 15 amino acids long. The V end was cut by 0 bases, the J end by 3 bases, with 9 bases between. The CDR3 is CASSYSSRVYNEQFF. The CDR3 DNA reads as TGTGCCAGCAGTTACTCGTCGAGGGTCTACAATGAGCAGTTCTTC.

The chain has TRBV6-1 and TRBJ2-3, with 8 nucleotides matching TRBD2. The CDR3 is 14 residues long. V shed 7 bases, J shed 4 bases, and the junction held 7 bases outside the gene matches. The germline V gene encodes CDR1 MNHNS and CDR2 SASEGT. The CDR3 coding sequence is TGTGCCAGCACGCTCGGGGGGGTTGCAGATACGCAGTATTTT. Translated: CASTLGGVADTQYF.

The rearrangement links TRBV4-3 to TRBJ1-1, with D maybe TRBD1 (5 bases). CDR3 size: 13 residues. With 6 bases removed from V and 8 bases from J, the gap between germline ends came to 16 bases. Germline lookup yields CDR1 LGHNA and CDR2 YSLEER. The CDR3 nucleotides read TGCGCCAGCAGATGGACGGGGCGGGGGGAAGCTTTCTTT. Residues: CASRWTGRGEAFF.

The chain carries TRBV19 and TRBJ2-1; D is unclear. The V and J ends lost 5 bases and 13 bases respectively, with 9 bases between them. The V gene's germline CDR1 is LNHDA and CDR2 SQIVND (reference sequence). The CDR3 covers 10 residues. The CDR3 DNA follows: TGTGCCAGTAGTGGGCTGTCTCAGTTCTTC. Its translation is CASSGLSQFF.

V is TRBV9 and J is TRBJ1-3, with D tentatively TRBD1 (5 bases). Trimming took off 1 base at V and 0 bases at J, with 17 bases between the two ends. The germline gives CDR1 SGDLS, CDR2 YYNGEE. This CDR3 comprises 18 residues. The CDR3 region is CASSVTGRARDSGNTIYF. The DNA for the CDR3 is TGTGCCAGCAGCGTAACAGGAAGGGCCAGAGACTCTGGAAACACCATATATTTT. Variable domain in full (rest from reference TRBV9 and TRBJ1-3): DSGVTQTPKHLITATGQRVTLRCSPRSGDLSVYWYQQSLDQGLQFLIQYYNGEERAKGNILERFSAQQFPDLHSELNLSSLELGDSALYFCASSVTGRARDSGNTIYFGEGSWLTVV.